The clone carrying this T cell receptor (beta chain) was recorded a few times. What it recognizes is unknown. Germline V gives CDR1 SGHVS, CDR2 FQNEAQ. The CDR3 consists of 15 residues. V gave up 5 bases and J gave up 5 bases; unmatched junction bases: 11. The sample originates from a study of T cell repertoires in cytomegalovirus infection. Study-level background: Both CMV infection and a matching HLA type were indicated by public TCR beta signatures. Study results and caveats: CMV-specific HLA-C-restricted TCR beta clonotypes dominated the ex vivo response.

TCRdb re-called the reads through MiXCR, storing one row per CDR3 protein. The table records some 500,000 distinct CDR3 sequences, 33% of them present only once. The sample was cultured PBMCs, taken from culture after CMV antigen stimulation. The TCR originated in a human donor in good health (CMV status not recorded). Some clones in this sample may be carry-over from other donors' samples. V and J are TRBV7-8 and TRBJ2-7, with 8 bases that match TRBD1. This CDR3 is CASSVRTGSQNEQYF. In DNA, the CDR3 is TGTGCCAGCAGCGTACGGACAGGGTCTCAAAACGAGCAGTACTTC.